The next 2 T cell receptor beta chains were all read from a single sample in a study of response to subunit inactivated influenza vaccine. Each CDR3 protein is one row after TCRdb ran MiXCR on the RT-PCR reads. Found here are roughly 630,000 distinct CDR3 sequences, around 13% of them singletons; the top ten hold 6.5% to 8%. Sequenced material: PBMCs from blood, taken approximately 15 days before vaccination. These receptors were collected from a man aged 50-59 years who received an inactivated influenza vaccine.

This sequence joins TRBV7-2 and TRBJ2-7; perhaps TRBD1 as D (5 bases). The V end was cut by 4 bases, the J end by 1 base, with 11 bases between. Per the germline V gene, CDR1 is SGHTA and CDR2 is FQGNSA. The CDR3 spans 14 residues. In nucleotides, the CDR3 is TGTGCCAGCAGCTCGACCCGACAGTCCTACGAGCAGTACTTC. Amino acid sequence: CASSSTRQSYEQYF. The full variable domain, rest sourced from reference TRBV7-2 and TRBJ2-7, is GAGVSQSPSNKVTEKGKDVELRCDPISGHTALYWYRQSLGQGLEFLIYFQGNSAPDKSGLPSDRFSAERTGGSVSTLTIQRTQQEDSAVYLCASSSTRQSYEQYFGPGTRLTVT.

The chain recombines TRBV29-1 with TRBJ2-3; perhaps TRBD1 as D (6 bases). Germline lookup yields CDR1 SQVTM and CDR2 ANQGSEA. Trimming removed 6 bases from V and 3 bases from J, with 10 bases in between. The CDR3 runs to 12 residues. Here the CDR3 reads CSVQGWTDTQYF. DNA for the CDR3: TGCAGCGTACAGGGTTGGACAGATACGCAGTATTTT.